Listed here are 14 T cell receptor beta chains from one sample, sequenced in a study of Graves' ophthalmopathy and Graves' hyperthyroidism. Transcripts of RNA were the source for amplifying TCR beta CDR3 regions. A first-round RT-PCR used HTBI primers, followed by a second-round multiplex PCR. TCRdb itself ran the multiplex PCR reads through MiXCR, one entry per CDR3 protein. This sample has about 220,000 distinct CDR3 sequences; roughly 21% occur once, and the top ten carry around 40%. The sequencing sample was made of peripheral blood. The source is a woman aged 45-59 years with Graves' ophthalmopathy.

With respect to this clonotype: A much bigger clone sits one base away, suggesting this may be a read error. This chain joins TRBV27 and TRBJ1-5, with D unclear. Germline CDR1 MNHEY, CDR2 SMNVEV (reference sequence). This CDR3 spans 16 amino acids. V lost 5 bases, J lost 6 bases, and 20 bases lay in between. The CDR3 reads CASSHRSTETGQPQHF. The CDR3 DNA reads as TGTGCCAGCAGTCACCGCTCGACGGAAACGGGTCAGCCCCAGCATTTT.

This clonotype was detected ten times or more. The rearrangement uses TRBV29-1 and TRBJ1-2, with 10 bases that match TRBD1. The CDR3 spans 14 residues. Per germline, CDR1 SQVTM and CDR2 ANQGSEA. Trimming removed 6 bases from V and 5 bases from J; junction bases left unmatched: 9. The DNA for the CDR3 is TGCAGCGTCTACACCGGGACAGGGGTGTATGGCTACACCTTC. This codes for CSVYTGTGVYGYTF.

This clonotype was counted only a few times. A much larger clone lies a single base off, so this may be a read error. This chain links TRBV6-1 with TRBJ1-2; maybe TRBD1 (5 bases). The V end was cut by 5 bases, the J end by 2 bases, with 12 bases between. Germline assignment: CDR1 MNHNS and CDR2 SASEGT. The CDR3 extends over 14 amino acids. The CDR3 region is CASSRHRKNYGYTF. As DNA, the CDR3 is TGTGCCAGCAGTCGTCACAGGAAGAACTATGGCTACACCTTC.

This clonotype was seen many times. The chain has TRBV11-3 and TRBJ1-1, with 7 bases aligning to TRBD1. Germline V gene lookup returns CDR1 SGHNT and CDR2 YENEEA. Unmatched junction bases numbered 3, after V lost 4 bases and J lost 1 base. The CDR3 extends over 14 amino acids. CDR3 coding DNA: TGTGCCAGCAGCTCGGGACAGCCGAACACTGAAGCTTTCTTT. It translates to CASSSGQPNTEAFF. Drawing the rest from reference TRBV11-3 and TRBJ1-1, the complete variable domain is EAGVVQSPRYKIIEKKQPVAFWCNPISGHNTLYWYLQNLGQGPELLIRYENEEAVDDSQLPKDRFSAERLKGVDSTLKIQPAELGDSAVYLCASSSGQPNTEAFFGQGTRLTVV.

Note on this clonotype: A much larger clone is a single base away; this may be a read error. V is TRBV6-2 or TRBV6-3 and J is TRBJ1-6; D unresolved. The V end lost 8 bases, the J end lost 14 bases, and 10 bases lay between the germline ends. This CDR3 region has 10 residues. The germline V gene has CDR1 MNHEY and CDR2 SVGEGT. CDR3 region: CASLASSLHF. The CDR3 coding sequence is TGTGCCAGCCTGGCGTCATCCCTCCACTTT.

This clonotype was observed many times. This chain links TRBV28 with TRBJ1-2; perhaps TRBD1 as D (6 bases). The V gene lost 9 bases and the J gene lost 7 bases, with 21 bases spanning the gap. The CDR3 runs to 14 residues. Germline-derived CDR1 and CDR2 are MDHEN and SYDVKM. As DNA, the CDR3 is TGTGCCAGTGAAAATAACGGACAGCAGGGTGGCTACACCTTC. Protein product: CASENNGQQGGYTF.

This clonotype came up many times. The chain couples TRBV4-1 to TRBJ2-7; 8 positions match TRBD1. Germline V gene sequence: CDR1 MGHRA, CDR2 YSYEKL. Trimming cost V 0 bases and J 3 bases; bases outside gene matches: 4. This CDR3 contains 15 residues. The CDR3 reads CASSQDEDRVYEQYF. For the CDR3, the DNA is TGCGCCAGCAGCCAAGATGAGGACAGGGTCTACGAGCAGTACTTC.

This clonotype showed up many times. The chain is built from TRBV20-1 and TRBJ1-6; D not certain. The CDR3 sequence is 14 residues long. V lost 3 bases and J 5 bases, leaving 11 bases between the germline ends. The germline V gene has CDR1 DFQATT and CDR2 SNEGSKA (reference sequence). CDR3 in amino acids: CSASGTRDNSPLHF. The DNA for the CDR3 is TGCAGTGCTAGCGGTACACGGGATAATTCACCCCTCCACTTT.

This clonotype was observed at least ten times. This sequence joins TRBV24-1 and TRBJ1-1; tentative D call: TRBD1 (5 bases). The CDR3 spans 12 residues. Trimming left V 2 bases short and J 11 bases short, with 11 bases between. Looked up from germline, CDR1 is KGHDR and CDR2 is SFDVKD. The CDR3 nucleotides are TGTGCCACCAGTGATTGGGCAGGGACCGCTTTCTTT. The encoded protein is CATSDWAGTAFF.

This clonotype was picked up many times. The rearrangement links TRBV27 to TRBJ1-5, with a tentative D call TRBD1 (5 bases). The CDR3 runs 16 residues. Germline-derived CDR1 and CDR2 are MNHEY and SMNVEV (reference sequence). V was trimmed by 5 bases and J by 4 bases, leaving 18 bases between them. This CDR3 reads CASSPSGTRANQPQHF. CDR3 sequence (DNA): TGTGCCAGCAGTCCTTCCGGGACTAGGGCGAATCAGCCCCAGCATTTT.

This clonotype was seen a handful of times. This chain connects TRBV30 to TRBJ1-2; a possible D gene is TRBD1 (6 bases). Germline V lookup: CDR1 GTSNPN, CDR2 SVGIG (reference sequence). CDR3 length equals 14 residues. Trimming stripped 5 bases from V and 0 bases from J, with 13 bases between. The CDR3 reads CAWAGQNPNYGYTF. CDR3 nucleotides: TGTGCCTGGGCCGGACAGAATCCTAACTATGGCTACACCTTC.

The J gene is TRBJ1-1, the V gene TRBV6-1; the D gene is possibly TRBD1 (5 bases). Germline lookup yields CDR1 MNHNS and CDR2 SASEGT. This CDR3 is built from 14 residues. V was clipped by 6 bases and J by 0 bases, with 11 bases between them. The CDR3 sequence: CASRETDLNTEAFF. CDR3 in DNA: TGTGCCAGCAGAGAGACAGACTTGAACACTGAAGCTTTCTTT.

This clonotype was picked up many times. The gene calls are TRBV28 and TRBJ2-7; 8 positions match TRBD2. This CDR3 has 15 residues. Trimming at V came to 4 bases and at J to 4 bases, leaving 9 bases not matched to a gene. CDR1 and CDR2 from the germline V gene are MDHEN and SYDVKM. For the CDR3, the DNA is TGTGCCAGCAGTTCCCCGGGGAGCGGGGGATACGAGCAGTACTTC. Residues: CASSSPGSGGYEQYF.

There are many counts of this clonotype. CDR3 nucleotides: TGTGCCAGCAGTTTAAGGCAGAGCACAGATACGCAGTATTTT. It encodes CASSLRQSTDTQYF. V and J are TRBV28 and TRBJ2-3; no clear D. The germline gives CDR1 MDHEN, CDR2 SYDVKM. V lost 2 bases, J lost 0 bases, and 6 bases lay in between. CDR3 size: 14 residues.